These 13 T cell receptor beta chains came from one sample sequenced in a study of OX40 agonist ivuxolimab in advanced cancers. Generated by immunoSEQ multiplex PCR, the TCRdb table keeps only in-frame clones and is missing some. This sample has some 68,000 clones, with around nine tenths found just once. The starting material was CD4+ or CD8+ T cells sorted from blood, obtained in a trial of the OX40 agonist ivuxolimab. The receptor source for this set is an adult with an advanced solid tumor such as melanoma, head and neck, liver or kidney cancer.

CDR3 loop: CASSYGGGGNTIYF. In DNA, the CDR3 is TGTGCCAGCAGTTACGGGGGCGGTGGAAACACCATATATTTT. The chain carries TRBV6-5 and TRBJ1-3; a possible D gene is TRBD1 (6 bases). The CDR3 runs 14 residues. Germline loops: CDR1 MNHEY, CDR2 SVGAGI. The ends were cut back, 2 bases at V and 3 bases at J, with 8 bases in the middle.

This sequence joins TRBV7-2 and TRBJ2-7, with TRBD1 identical over 7 bases. The V segment lost 1 base and the J segment 5 bases; nucleotides outside the gene matches: 2. Germline CDR1 is SGHTA and CDR2 is FQGNSA. The CDR3 sequence is 13 residues long. In DNA form, the CDR3 reads TGTGCCAGCAGCTTAGGGCAGGGGGACGAGCAGTACTTC. Translation: CASSLGQGDEQYF.

This chain joins TRBV5-6 and TRBJ2-7; D unclear. The CDR3 extends over 14 amino acids. The ends were cut back, 6 bases at V and 0 bases at J, with 13 bases in the middle. From germline, CDR1 is SGHDT and CDR2 YYEEEE. CDR3 residues: CASKLAGNSYEQYF. The CDR3 nucleotides read TGTGCCAGCAAGCTCGCAGGAAACTCCTACGAGCAGTACTTC. The full variable domain, completed using reference TRBV5-6 and TRBJ2-7, is DAGVTQSPTHLIKTRGQQVTLRCSPKSGHDTVSWYQQALGQGPQFIFQYYEEEERQRGNFPDRFSGHQFPNYSSELNVNALLLGDSALYLCASKLAGNSYEQYFGPGTRLTVT.

The gene calls are TRBV30 and TRBJ1-1; TRBD1 matches 12 bases. The CDR3 is made up of 14 amino acids. Germline assignment: CDR1 GTSNPN and CDR2 SVGIG (reference sequence). V shed 2 bases, J shed 6 bases, and the junction held 4 bases outside the gene matches. CDR3: CAWSRGQGAAEAFF. As DNA, the CDR3 is TGTGCCTGGAGTCGGGGACAGGGGGCGGCTGAAGCTTTCTTT. Variable domain in full (rest from reference TRBV30 and TRBJ1-1): SQTIHQWPATLVQPVGSPLSLECTVEGTSNPNLYWYRQAAGRGLQLLFYSVGIGQISSEVPQNLSASRPQDRQFILSSKKLLLSDSGFYLCAWSRGQGAAEAFFGQGTRLTVV.

To note about this clone: The same CDR3 also results from other DNA sequences found in this sample. The genes are TRBV18 and TRBJ2-7, with TRBD1 as a possible D gene (6 bases). The CDR3 length is 14 residues. With 6 bases removed from V and 2 bases from J, the gap between germline ends came to 14 bases. Germline V gene lookup returns CDR1 KGHSH and CDR2 LQKENI. The CDR3, as DNA: TGTGCCAGCTCGCCTAGACAGGACGCCTACGAGCAGTACTTC. Its translation: CASSPRQDAYEQYF.

The chain links TRBV6-6 to TRBJ1-5; D is uncertain. Germline V gives CDR1 MNHNY, CDR2 SVGAGI (reference sequence). The ends were cut back, 7 bases at V and 9 bases at J, with 10 bases in the middle. The CDR3 extends over 11 amino acids. CDR3 residues: CASTSSWPQHF. The DNA for the CDR3 is TGTGCCAGCACCTCGTCATGGCCCCAGCATTTT.

The V and J genes are TRBV10-1 and TRBJ2-3, with TRBD2 identical over 11 bases. This CDR3 comprises 17 residues. Germline V lookup: CDR1 WNHNN, CDR2 SYGVQD (reference sequence). The trim removed 0 bases at V and 6 bases at J, leaving 8 bases unmatched. The CDR3 bases are TGCGCCAGCAGTGAGTCGCTACTAGCGGGAGACAAGGATACGCAGTATTTT. Translating gives CASSESLLAGDKDTQYF.

The chain links TRBV7-8 to TRBJ1-3; 7 bases match TRBD1. Trimming cost V 5 bases and J 7 bases; bases outside gene matches: 11. The CDR3 is made up of 15 amino acids. Germline V gives CDR1 SGHVS, CDR2 FQNEAQ. The CDR3 DNA sequence: TGTGCCAGCAGCCTTCCGGGACAGCACCGGAACACCATATATTTT. This encodes CASSLPGQHRNTIYF.

The chain is built from TRBV27 and TRBJ1-5, with D perhaps matching TRBD1 (6 bases). The V gene's germline CDR1 is MNHEY and CDR2 SMNVEV (reference sequence). The CDR3 spans 16 residues. Trimming left V 4 bases short and J 4 bases short, with 17 bases between. The CDR3 region has the DNA TGTGCCAGCAGTTCCTACACTGGACAGAAAAATCAGCCCCAGCATTTT. Translating gives CASSSYTGQKNQPQHF.

This chain uses TRBV19 with TRBJ1-4; the match to TRBD1 covers 8 bases. The CDR3 loop spans 16 amino acids. The germline CDR1 and CDR2 sequences are LNHDA and SQIVND (reference sequence). The J segment lost 4 bases and the V segment lost 6 bases, leaving 10 bases of the junction unmatched. The CDR3 reads CASRSLYRGFNEKLFF. The CDR3 nucleotides are TGTGCCAGTAGATCCCTTTACAGGGGGTTTAATGAAAAACTGTTTTTT.

This chain uses TRBV27 with TRBJ2-1, with D tentatively TRBD2 (6 bases). V gave up 3 bases and J gave up 0 bases, with 9 bases separating them. Germline V CDR1 and CDR2: MNHEY, SMNVEV (reference sequence). The CDR3 has 15 amino acids. The CDR3 protein is CASSFAGNSYNEQFF. CDR3 coding DNA: TGTGCCAGCAGTTTCGCGGGAAACTCCTACAATGAGCAGTTCTTC.

The V call is TRBV2, the J call TRBJ1-1, with 8 positions matching TRBD1. With V trimmed by 5 bases and J by 4 bases, 6 bases remained unmatched. The CDR3 length is 14 residues. Germline V lookup: CDR1 SNHLY, CDR2 FYNNEI. Here the CDR3 DNA reads TGTGCCAGCAGTCGGACAGGGTCTCGCACTGAAGCTTTCTTT. Translation gives CASSRTGSRTEAFF. Supplemented by reference TRBV2 and TRBJ1-1, the full variable domain reads EPEVTQTPSHQVTQMGQEVILRCVPISNHLYFYWYRQILGQKVEFLVSFYNNEISEKSEIFDDQFSVERPDGSNFTLKIRSTKLEDSAMYFCASSRTGSRTEAFFGQGTRLTVV.

V gene TRBV5-5 combines with J gene TRBJ1-1, with TRBD1 matching 7 bases. Germline V gene data show CDR1 as SGHKS and CDR2 as YYEKEE (reference sequence). After removal of 4 bases from V and 6 bases from J, the junction contained 6 bases not matched to a gene. The CDR3 sequence is 13 residues long. For the CDR3, the DNA is TGTGCCAGCAGCGTACAGGGGAGTCCTGAAGCTTTCTTT. Its translation: CASSVQGSPEAFF.